The next 18 T cell receptor beta chains were all read from a single sample in a study of control samples from healthy donors and cancer patients. Only in-frame clones appear in the TCRdb table, and some are missing; sequencing was by immunoSEQ multiplex PCR. The sample carries approximately 110,000 clones, 90% recorded once. Material for sequencing was blood. These receptors all come from a human donor in good health. The donor label of this sample is uncertain.

J is TRBJ1-2 and V is TRBV30, with D perhaps matching TRBD1 (5 bases). The CDR3 is 15 residues long. Germline-derived CDR1 and CDR2 are GTSNPN and SVGIG (reference sequence). V was pared by 4 bases and J by 4 bases, with 19 bases between. The CDR3 DNA reads TGTGCCTGGATCACCTTGTCGGTGACAGCCTATGGCTACACCTTC. It yields the protein CAWITLSVTAYGYTF. Looking up the rest from reference TRBV30 and TRBJ1-2 gives the full variable domain: SQTIHQWPATLVQPVGSPLSLECTVEGTSNPNLYWYRQAAGRGLQLLFYSVGIGQISSEVPQNLSASRPQDRQFILSSKKLLLSDSGFYLCAWITLSVTAYGYTFGSGTRLTVV.

The CDR3 nucleotides read TGTGCCACCAGTGAATGGAGGGGTGGCACAGATACGCAGTATTTT. This gives the protein CATSEWRGGTDTQYF. The chain recombines TRBV24-1 with TRBJ2-3; tentatively, D is TRBD2 (6 bases). This CDR3 is built from 15 residues. The V end was cut by 4 bases, the J end by 1 base, with 11 bases between. Per germline, CDR1 KGHDR and CDR2 SFDVKD.

The chain has TRBV7-3 and TRBJ2-3; D possibly corresponds to TRBD2 (6 bases). Germline CDR1 reads SGHTA; CDR2 reads FQGTGA. The CDR3 has 15 amino acids. Trimming pared 4 bases from V and 2 bases from J, leaving 13 bases between. The CDR3: CASSSSGTSTDTQYF. The CDR3 DNA follows: TGTGCCAGCAGCTCCTCCGGGACTTCCACAGATACGCAGTATTTT. The variable domain in full, with the rest retrieved from reference TRBV7-3 and TRBJ2-3, is GAGVSQTPSNKVTEKGKYVELRCDPISGHTALYWYRQSLGQGPEFLIYFQGTGAADDSGLPNDRFFAVRPEGSVSTLKIQRTERGDSAVYLCASSSSGTSTDTQYFGPGTRLTVL.

This chain connects TRBV7-9 to TRBJ1-2, with 7 bases fitting TRBD1. J lost 10 bases, V lost 6 bases, and 14 bases had no gene match. The germline CDR1 and CDR2 sequences are SEHNR and FQNEAQ (reference sequence). The length of the CDR3 is 14 residues. For the CDR3, the DNA is TGTGCCAGCAGTCGATCAACAACCGGGACAGCCTACACCTTC. Translated: CASSRSTTGTAYTF.

The rearrangement links TRBV2 to TRBJ2-1, with D maybe TRBD2 (5 bases). Germline assignment: CDR1 SNHLY and CDR2 FYNNEI. CDR3 length: 12 amino acids. The V end was cut by 10 bases, the J end by 9 bases, with 16 bases between. The chain's CDR3 is CANSRDSLEQFF. DNA of the CDR3: TGTGCCAACTCACGGGATAGCCTTGAGCAGTTCTTC.

The chain recombines TRBV30 with TRBJ1-5; 7 bases are a match to TRBD1. The V and J ends lost 5 bases and 4 bases, in that order; junction bases with no gene match: 11. Per germline, CDR1 GTSNPN and CDR2 SVGIG (reference sequence). The CDR3 runs 15 residues. This chain's CDR3 is CAWAPPTGPNQPQHF. The CDR3 bases are TGTGCCTGGGCCCCCCCGACAGGGCCTAATCAGCCCCAGCATTTT. Based on the CDR3 plus reference TRBV30 and TRBJ1-5, the full variable domain is SQTIHQWPATLVQPVGSPLSLECTVEGTSNPNLYWYRQAAGRGLQLLFYSVGIGQISSEVPQNLSASRPQDRQFILSSKKLLLSDSGFYLCAWAPPTGPNQPQHFGDGTRLSIL.

This clone came up once. The rearrangement uses TRBV7-2 and TRBJ2-1, with 9 bases identical to TRBD2. Germline V gives CDR1 SGHTA, CDR2 FQGNSA. The CDR3 has 17 residues. Unmatched junction bases numbered 5, after V lost 2 bases and J lost 0 bases. CDR3: CASSLRPRGGSYNEQFF. CDR3 DNA sequence: TGTGCCAGCAGCTTACGGCCGCGGGGGGGCTCCTACAATGAGCAGTTCTTC.

The table lists this clone with a few counts. The chain combines TRBV14 with TRBJ2-2; tentatively, D is TRBD1 (5 bases). The length of the CDR3 is 16 residues. CDR1 is SGHDN and CDR2 is FVKESK in the germline V gene. V lost 6 bases, J lost 0 bases, and 14 bases lay in between. This CDR3 reads CASRPTGLSNTGELFF. The CDR3 nucleotides read TGTGCCAGCAGACCTACAGGCCTGTCGAACACCGGGGAGCTGTTTTTT.

This chain links TRBV28 with TRBJ1-2; D not certain. This CDR3 comprises 12 residues. Germline V lookup: CDR1 MDHEN, CDR2 SYDVKM. Trimming shortened V by 4 bases and J by 8 bases, and 11 bases separated the two germline ends. DNA for the CDR3: TGTGCCAGCAGTTCTTTGACAAACGGCTACACCTTC. Translation gives CASSSLTNGYTF.

The chain links TRBV2 to TRBJ2-2, with D tentatively TRBD2 (5 bases). CDR3 length: 13 residues. Germline CDR1 is SNHLY and CDR2 is FYNNEI. V dropped 2 bases and J dropped 7 bases, with 8 bases sitting between them. For the CDR3, the DNA is TGTGCCAGCAGTGAAACACGGGGCGGGGAGCTGTTTTTT. Translated: CASSETRGGELFF.

V gene TRBV29-1 combines with J gene TRBJ1-1; D is unclear. This CDR3 spans 15 amino acids. V shed 4 bases and J shed 1 base, with 16 bases lying between them. Germline V CDR1 and CDR2: SQVTM, ANQGSEA. The CDR3 DNA reads TGCAGCGTTGGGTCAGTCAGTAGCGCGAACACTGAAGCTTTCTTT. Translated, it gives CSVGSVSSANTEAFF. Full variable domain (remainder filled in from reference TRBV29-1 and TRBJ1-1): SAVISQKPSRDICQRGTSLTIQCQVDSQVTMMFWYRQQPGQSLTLIATANQGSEATYESGFVIDKFPISRPNLTFSTLTVSNMSPEDSSIYLCSVGSVSSANTEAFFGQGTRLTVV.

This clone has a handful of counts. J is TRBJ1-2 and V is TRBV19, with D unresolved. From germline, CDR1 is LNHDA and CDR2 SQIVND (reference sequence). Trimming shortened V by 3 bases and J by 3 bases, and 5 bases separated the two germline ends. This CDR3 is 12 amino acids long. The CDR3 protein is CASSIQDYGYTF. The CDR3 DNA follows: TGTGCCAGTAGTATCCAGGACTATGGCTACACCTTC.

The chain employs TRBV5-4 and TRBJ1-3; D possibly corresponds to TRBD1 (6 bases). The V gene's germline CDR1 is SGHNT and CDR2 YYREEE (reference sequence). V was pared by 4 bases and J by 3 bases, with 17 bases between. This CDR3 is built from 16 residues. In DNA, the CDR3 is TGTGCCAGCAGCCTCCATATTGGACAGAGTGGAAACACCATATATTTT. Protein product: CASSLHIGQSGNTIYF.

The V call is TRBV30, the J call TRBJ2-1; TRBD1 aligns across 10 bases. The trim removed 4 bases at V and 8 bases at J, leaving 8 bases unmatched. This CDR3 has 14 amino acids. The germline gives CDR1 GTSNPN, CDR2 SVGIG (reference sequence). The CDR3 is CAWTKTGGFDEQFF. The CDR3 nucleotides read TGTGCCTGGACCAAGACAGGGGGCTTCGATGAGCAGTTCTTC.

The rearrangement links TRBV7-2 to TRBJ2-1, with 14 bases aligning to TRBD2. CDR3 length equals 18 residues. After removal of 5 bases from V and 0 bases from J, the junction contained 6 bases not matched to a gene. CDR1 and CDR2 from the germline V gene are SGHTA and FQGNSA. In DNA form, the CDR3 reads TGTGCCAGCAGCCGGACTAGCGGGGGGCCTAGCTCCTACAATGAGCAGTTCTTC. The encoded protein is CASSRTSGGPSSYNEQFF.

The chain employs TRBV3-1 (or the pseudogene TRBV3-2) and TRBJ2-5; 7 positions match TRBD2. CDR3 length: 16 residues. V lost 4 bases, J lost 2 bases, and 10 bases stayed unmatched. Germline values: CDR1 LGHDT, CDR2 YNNKEL (reference sequence). CDR3 region: CASSRRGFSGQETQYF. The CDR3 coding sequence is TGTGCCAGCAGCCGTCGGGGGTTTAGCGGGCAAGAGACCCAGTACTTC.

The chain is built from TRBV9 and TRBJ2-2, with D maybe TRBD1 (6 bases). The CDR3 is made up of 14 amino acids. Germline loops: CDR1 SGDLS, CDR2 YYNGEE. The V and J ends lost 7 bases and 4 bases respectively, with 14 bases between them. CDR3 amino acids: CASSRQESTGELFF. CDR3 DNA: TGTGCCAGCTCCCGACAGGAAAGCACCGGGGAGCTGTTTTTT. The complete variable domain, with remaining parts taken from reference TRBV9 and TRBJ2-2, reads DSGVTQTPKHLITATGQRVTLRCSPRSGDLSVYWYQQSLDQGLQFLIQYYNGEERAKGNILERFSAQQFPDLHSELNLSSLELGDSALYFCASSRQESTGELFFGEGSRLTVL.

Only one count was recorded for this clone. The rearrangement uses TRBV6-5 and TRBJ1-1; a possible D gene is TRBD1 (6 bases). Germline V gene sequence: CDR1 MNHEY, CDR2 SVGAGI. The CDR3 is 12 residues long. Deletions cut 5 bases from V and 8 bases from J, with 12 bases between. The CDR3 DNA follows: TGTGCCAGCAGTAAGTGGGGGACAGAAGCTTTCTTT. This sequence encodes CASSKWGTEAFF.